The 17 T cell receptor beta chains reported below all come from one sample, sequenced in a study of T cell repertoires in cytomegalovirus infection. Each CDR3 protein gets one entry after TCRdb re-called the reads with MiXCR. The sample includes approximately 250,000 distinct CDR3 sequences, approximately 9.1% of them seen just once. Source material: PBMCs. These receptors were collected from a human donor in good health (CMV status not recorded). Some clones in this sample may be carry-over from other donors' samples.

This clonotype was counted ten times or more. The rearrangement joins TRBV5-8 to TRBJ2-3; maybe TRBD1 (6 bases). Trimming removed 4 bases from V and 11 bases from J, with 20 bases in between. This CDR3 has 14 amino acids. From germline, CDR1 is SGHTS and CDR2 YDEGEE. The CDR3 reads CASSPTAGTRGQYF. The CDR3 region has the DNA TGTGCCAGCAGCCCAACCGCCGGGACACGGGGGCAGTATTTT.

The V gene is TRBV6-2 or TRBV6-3, the J gene TRBJ2-3, with D tentatively TRBD2 (5 bases). CDR1 and CDR2 from the germline V gene are MNHEY and SVGEGT. The CDR3 is 14 residues long. V shed 5 bases and J shed 0 bases, with 9 bases lying between them. The CDR3 bases are TGTGCCAGCAGTAGTAGCGCGAGCACAGATACGCAGTATTTT. Protein sequence: CASSSSASTDTQYF.

This clonotype was counted ten times or more. This sequence joins TRBV7-6 and TRBJ1-5; no clear D. CDR3 length: 14 residues. Germline CDR1 and CDR2: SGHVS and FNYEAQ. Trimming pared 3 bases from V and 4 bases from J, leaving 10 bases between. The DNA of the CDR3 is TGTGCCAGCAGCTTTGCAGCGGGGAATCAGCCCCAGCATTTT. This gives the protein CASSFAAGNQPQHF.

This clonotype has ten or more counts. V gene TRBV7-6 combines with J gene TRBJ1-2, with D unclear. Trimming cost V 5 bases and J 1 base, with 11 bases left between them. In germline, CDR1 is SGHVS, CDR2 FNYEAQ. The CDR3 is 14 residues long. CDR3 sequence (DNA): TGTGCCAGCAGCCAGGACTCTGGTAACTATGGCTACACCTTC. Its translation is CASSQDSGNYGYTF.

This clonotype was detected ten times or more. The chain combines TRBV28 with TRBJ1-4; TRBD1 matches 8 bases. This CDR3 region has 14 residues. CDR1 and CDR2 from the germline V gene are MDHEN and SYDVKM. The ends lost 6 bases at V and 8 bases at J; junction bases unmatched: 8. In DNA, the CDR3 is TGTGCCAGCAGGCTGACAGGGGCCCCCGAAAAACTGTTTTTT. Amino acid sequence: CASRLTGAPEKLFF. The complete variable domain, with remaining parts taken from reference TRBV28 and TRBJ1-4, reads DVKVTQSSRYLVKRTGEKVFLECVQDMDHENMFWYRQDPGLGLRLIYFSYDVKMKEKGDIPEGYSVSREKKERFSLILESASTNQTSMYLCASRLTGAPEKLFFGSGTQLSVL.

This clonotype was counted at least ten times. A much larger clone sits a single nucleotide away, making a read error possible. This rearrangement joins TRBV7-9 to TRBJ1-1, with 9 bases matching TRBD1. The CDR3 totals 15 residues. Germline CDR1 and CDR2: SEHNR and FQNEAQ (reference sequence). V dropped 0 bases and J dropped 2; count of bases not matched to a gene: 1. For the CDR3, the DNA is TGTGCCAGCAGCTTAGCGACAGGGGGTAACACTGAAGCTTTCTTT. Its protein product is CASSLATGGNTEAFF.

This clonotype was observed many times. This chain connects TRBV20-1 to TRBJ1-6; D remains unclear. V was cut by 7 bases and J by 10 bases, with 5 bases left in between. This CDR3 region has 9 residues. Per the germline V gene, CDR1 is DFQATT and CDR2 is SNEGSKA (reference sequence). In nucleotides, the CDR3 is TGCAGTGGGCAATCACCCCTCCACTTT. As protein: CSGQSPLHF.

At least ten counts were recorded for this clonotype. This chain links TRBV7-2 with TRBJ1-1; unclear D gene. V lost 4 bases to trimming and J lost 1 base, with 7 bases between them. The CDR3 runs 13 residues. In germline, CDR1 is SGHTA, CDR2 FQGNSA. DNA for the CDR3: TGTGCCAGCAGCTGGGCCAAGAACACTGAAGCTTTCTTT. Amino acid sequence: CASSWAKNTEAFF.

In this sample, this clonotype turned up many times. CDR3 bases: TGTGCCAGCAGCTTGCCCAGGGGAGGCACAGATACGCAGTATTTT. Translated, it gives CASSLPRGGTDTQYF. This chain links TRBV7-2 with TRBJ2-3, with D perhaps matching TRBD1 (6 bases). CDR1 and CDR2 (germline): SGHTA, FQGNSA. V was trimmed by 3 bases and J by 1 base, leaving 11 bases between them. The CDR3 contains 15 residues.

This clonotype was seen repeatedly, ten times or more. This chain links TRBV2 with TRBJ1-5, with 8 positions matching TRBD1. Looked up from germline, CDR1 is SNHLY and CDR2 is FYNNEI. After removal of 7 bases from V and 5 bases from J, the junction contained 4 bases not matched to a gene. The CDR3 has 13 amino acids. This CDR3 is CASNPTGDQPQHF. The DNA for the CDR3 is TGTGCCAGCAACCCGACAGGGGATCAGCCCCAGCATTTT.

This clonotype was picked up many times. J is TRBJ2-7 and V is TRBV7-2; 15 positions agree with TRBD2. The germline CDR1 and CDR2 sequences are SGHTA and FQGNSA. The CDR3 covers 17 residues. The V segment lost 4 bases and the J segment 2 bases; nucleotides outside the gene matches: 6. The CDR3 spells CASSWGLAGGTTYEQYF. The CDR3 bases are TGTGCCAGCAGCTGGGGACTAGCGGGGGGCACAACCTACGAGCAGTACTTC.

V usage is TRBV20-1 and J usage is TRBJ2-7, with D maybe TRBD1 (5 bases). This CDR3 contains 13 residues. V dropped 3 bases and J dropped 1 base, with 10 bases sitting between them. CDR1 is DFQATT and CDR2 is SNEGSKA in the germline V gene (reference sequence). The CDR3 spells CSASQGTSYEQYF. The DNA of the CDR3 is TGCAGTGCTAGCCAGGGAACATCCTACGAGCAGTACTTC.

This clonotype was seen a few times. This chain connects TRBV27 to TRBJ1-1; TRBD1 might be the D (5 bases). This CDR3 has 14 amino acids. V was shortened by 2 bases and J by 4 bases, with 11 bases between the two germline ends. Per the germline V gene, CDR1 is MNHEY and CDR2 is SMNVEV (reference sequence). The CDR3 DNA sequence: TGTGCCAGCAGTTTAGGGGGTCGGGCCACTGAAGCTTTCTTT. As protein: CASSLGGRATEAFF.

This clonotype was observed many times. The J gene is TRBJ1-2, the V gene TRBV4-1; the D is unclear. The CDR3 length is 12 residues. Trimming took 0 bases from V and 6 from J, leaving 5 bases between them. Germline CDR1 is MGHRA and CDR2 is YSYEKL. The chain's CDR3 is CASSQERDGYTF. CDR3 DNA sequence: TGCGCCAGCAGCCAAGAAAGGGATGGCTACACCTTC.

There are a few counts of this clonotype. The CDR3 region has the DNA TGTGCCAGTAGTCGAATCCGTCGGGGGGGGTCTGGGGAGCAGTACTTC. This sequence encodes CASSRIRRGGSGEQYF. V gene TRBV19 combines with J gene TRBJ2-7; 8 nucleotides align to TRBD2. Germline V lookup: CDR1 LNHDA, CDR2 SQIVND (reference sequence). Trimming cost V 5 bases and J 7 bases; bases outside gene matches: 16. The CDR3 is 16 residues long.

Ten or more counts support this clonotype. The CDR3 DNA follows: TGTGCCAGTAGTACCGGGACAGGGGGGAGGACTGAAGCTTTCTTT. Protein sequence: CASSTGTGGRTEAFF. The chain links TRBV19 to TRBJ1-1, with 11 bases fitting TRBD1. The germline CDR1 and CDR2 sequences are LNHDA and SQIVND (reference sequence). The CDR3 is 15 amino acids. Trimming at V came to 4 bases and at J to 5 bases, leaving 6 bases not matched to a gene.

Ten or more counts support this clonotype. The chain combines TRBV5-4 with TRBJ2-7; D tentatively fits TRBD1 or TRBD2 (5 bases each). With 2 bases removed from V and 2 bases from J, the gap between germline ends came to 17 bases. The CDR3 contains 16 residues. Germline lookup yields CDR1 SGHNT and CDR2 YYREEE (reference sequence). This CDR3 is CASSFRTGLKTYEQYF. The CDR3 DNA is TGTGCCAGCAGCTTCCGAACAGGACTCAAGACCTACGAGCAGTACTTC.